Reported below is one T cell receptor (beta chain). What it recognizes is unknown. This sample is part of a study of post-analysis software for immune sequencing data. Study results and caveats: In patients, TRBV5-6, TRBV5-1 and TRBV20-1 belonged to roughly five TRBV segments found more frequently than in controls.

The TCR beta cDNA libraries carried unique molecular identifiers. TCRdb reprocessed the PCR reads via MiXCR and lists one record per CDR3 protein. The profile shows hundreds of thousands of distinct CDR3 sequences, nearly 45% of them singletons. Germline trimming cut 1 base from V and 2 bases from J; bases unmatched to any gene: 6. The CDR3 extends over 17 amino acids. CDR1 and CDR2 from the germline V gene are LGHNA and YSLEER. Sequenced: blood. This TCR came from a girl aged 5-17 years with multiple sclerosis. The chain uses TRBV4-3 and TRBJ2-1, with TRBD2 identical over 9 bases. The CDR3: CASSQGGSGRPYNEQFF. The CDR3 region has the DNA TGCGCCAGCAGCCAAGGTGGTAGCGGGAGACCCTACAATGAGCAGTTCTTC.